These 3 T cell receptor beta chains came from one sample sequenced in a study of regulatory T cells in long-lasting Graves disease. iRepertoire HTBI primers and Arm-PCR of CDR3 regions built TCR beta libraries. MiXCR was run by TCRdb on the multiplex PCR reads, yielding one entry per CDR3 protein. The table lists 550,000 or so distinct CDR3 sequences, 9.5% to 15% of them singletons, with approximately 9% in the top ten. Indicated time point: newly diagnosed GD, antithyroid drugs for less than 3 months. PBMC-derived RNA was used for the TCR library. These data were also reused for a study on T cells in Graves' hyperthyroidism and ophthalmopathy.

The specimen was peripheral blood mononuclear cells (PBMCs), collected at new diagnosis, from a patient treated with antithyroid drugs. The receptors shown here come from a woman aged 25 to 39 with Graves disease.

This clonotype was picked up many times. This chain links TRBV20-1 with TRBJ2-3, with TRBD1 as a possible D gene (6 bases). V lost 5 bases and J lost 2, with 29 bases in between. The CDR3 is 19 amino acids. Germline V lookup: CDR1 DFQATT, CDR2 SNEGSKA (reference sequence). The DNA for the CDR3 is TGCAGTGCTTGGACCTCAGACAGGTCCATATTGACCTTCACAGATACGCAGTATTTT. Protein sequence: CSAWTSDRSILTFTDTQYF.

The chain links TRBV12-5 to TRBJ1-1; D is uncertain. The germline V and J ends were trimmed by 6 bases and 1 base, with 18 bases remaining between them. The CDR3 consists of 16 residues. Looked up from germline, CDR1 is LGHNT and CDR2 is FRNRAP. The CDR3 DNA sequence: TGTGCTAGTGGGCGTAGCTCACCCCGACAGAACACTGAAGCTTTCTTT. It codes for CASGRSSPRQNTEAFF. Full variable domain (rest looked up from reference TRBV12-5 and TRBJ1-1): DARVTQTPRHKVTEMGQEVTMRCQPILGHNTVFWYRQTMMQGLELLAYFRNRAPLDDSGMPKDRFSAEMPDATLATLKIQPSEPRDSAVYFCASGRSSPRQNTEAFFGQGTRLTVV.

This clonotype was seen at least ten times. The V call is TRBV2, the J call TRBJ2-1; D is uncertain. The tail of the sequence fits TRBJ2-5 better, so the J call may be wrong. Germline V lookup: CDR1 SNHLY, CDR2 FYNNEI. The CDR3 consists of 12 residues. The CDR3 DNA reads TGTGCCAGTGGACCTTTCCCAGAGACCCAGTACTTC. Encoded protein: CASGPFPETQYF.